These 29 T cell receptor beta chains were all obtained from the same sample, sequenced in a study of shared clonotypes between healthy human individuals. Sequenced by immunoSEQ multiplex PCR; TCRdb stores in-frame clones only, minus some. This table has 950,000 to 1,300,000 clones, roughly 70% appearing once. Material for sequencing was memory CD4+ T cells sorted from blood. The sample's subset: CD45RA-negative fraction. The origin of the receptors is a man aged 18 to 35 in good health.

CDR3 protein: CASSQGRGPPADTQYF. The CDR3, as DNA: TGTGCCAGCAGCCAGGGGCGGGGCCCACCGGCAGATACGCAGTATTTT. The V and J genes are TRBV14 and TRBJ2-3; D may be TRBD2 (6 bases). Deletions cut 3 bases from V and 4 bases from J, with 17 bases between. Germline assignment: CDR1 SGHDN and CDR2 FVKESK. CDR3 length: 16 amino acids.

About this clone itself: This specimen includes other DNA sequences encoding the same CDR3. This chain links TRBV27 with TRBJ1-5, with 10 bases fitting TRBD1. The CDR3 sequence is 14 residues long. Looked up from germline, CDR1 is MNHEY and CDR2 is SMNVEV (reference sequence). V trimming: 5 bases; J trimming: 4 bases; junction bases outside the gene matches: 2. CDR3 DNA sequence: TGTGCCAGCAGTCGGGACAGGGGAAATCAGCCCCAGCATTTT. Translated: CASSRDRGNQPQHF.

The chain joins TRBV14 to TRBJ1-1; D may be TRBD1 (5 bases). Germline V gene sequence: CDR1 SGHDN, CDR2 FVKESK. The V and J ends lost 2 bases and 0 bases respectively, with 31 bases between them. This CDR3 has 22 residues. Here the CDR3 DNA reads TGTGCCAGCAGCCAAACCTTTGGGACCGACTTAACCACCTGGAGAATGAACACTGAAGCTTTCTTT. It yields the protein CASSQTFGTDLTTWRMNTEAFF.

The rearrangement links TRBV7-2 to TRBJ2-7; 8 nucleotides agree with TRBD1. Per germline, CDR1 SGHTA and CDR2 FQGNSA. The CDR3 covers 14 residues. V gave up 5 bases and J gave up 4 bases; unmatched junction bases: 7. CDR3 sequence reads: CASSNRQGQYEQYF. DNA for the CDR3: TGTGCCAGCAGCAACCGACAGGGGCAATACGAGCAGTACTTC.

This clone is a singleton in its sample. The chain employs TRBV7-2 and TRBJ2-7; D may be TRBD1 (6 bases). Per the germline V gene, CDR1 is SGHTA and CDR2 is FQGNSA. This CDR3 has 14 residues. Trimming removed 4 bases from V and 1 base from J, with 11 bases in between. The CDR3 DNA follows: TGTGCCAGCAGCTCCTCCACAGGGTCCTACGAGCAGTACTTC. Amino acids: CASSSSTGSYEQYF.

Points on this clone: Other nucleotide sequences in the sample specify the same CDR3. The chain uses TRBV5-4 and TRBJ2-7, with 9 bases aligning to TRBD2. This CDR3 spans 15 amino acids. The germline V gene has CDR1 SGHNT and CDR2 YYREEE (reference sequence). J was trimmed by 0 bases and V by 0 bases; bases with no gene match: 1. CDR3 loop: CASSLGAGGSYEQYF. In DNA, the CDR3 is TGTGCCAGCAGCTTGGGAGCGGGGGGCTCCTACGAGCAGTACTTC.

This chain uses TRBV10-1 with TRBJ2-1; D unclear. Trimming removed 0 bases from V and 10 bases from J, with 10 bases in between. Germline assignment: CDR1 WNHNN and CDR2 SYGVQD (reference sequence). This CDR3 has 13 amino acids. CDR3: CASSESMAEEQFF. The CDR3 bases are TGCGCCAGCAGTGAGTCGATGGCAGAAGAGCAGTTCTTC.

This chain links TRBV27 with TRBJ2-7, with 11 nucleotides matching TRBD1. The V gene's germline CDR1 is MNHEY and CDR2 SMNVEV (reference sequence). V gave up 10 bases and J gave up 6 bases; unmatched junction bases: 11. CDR3 length: 14 residues. This CDR3 reads CATWKDRGRVEQYF. The CDR3 DNA follows: TGTGCCACTTGGAAGGACAGGGGGCGCGTCGAGCAGTACTTC.

The chain combines TRBV6-5 with TRBJ2-7; TRBD1 matches 12 bases. The germline V gene encodes CDR1 MNHEY and CDR2 SVGAGI. CDR3 length: 16 residues. With 2 bases clipped from V and 4 bases from J, the junction kept 6 bases outside the gene matches. This CDR3 is CASSYRDRGLGYEQYF. CDR3 in DNA: TGTGCCAGCAGTTACCGGGACAGGGGGCTTGGGTACGAGCAGTACTTC.

The chain recombines TRBV11-3 with TRBJ1-1, with unresolved D. Looked up from germline, CDR1 is SGHNT and CDR2 is YENEEA. Trimming left V 6 bases short and J 2 bases short, with 25 bases between. The CDR3 contains 18 residues. The CDR3 loop reads CASRPVTWERVPNTEAFF. The DNA of the CDR3 is TGTGCCAGCAGACCCGTCACCTGGGAGAGGGTCCCCAACACTGAAGCTTTCTTT.

J is TRBJ1-5 and V is TRBV10-3, with unresolved D. This CDR3 contains 15 residues. The V gene's germline CDR1 is ENHRY and CDR2 SYGVKD. Trimming removed 10 bases at V and 0 bases at J, with 16 bases between. The CDR3 protein is CATQEREHSNQPQHF. The CDR3 bases are TGTGCCACCCAGGAAAGAGAGCATAGCAATCAGCCCCAGCATTTT.

V and J are TRBV6-5 and TRBJ2-1; TRBD1 might be the D (5 bases). V dropped 6 bases and J dropped 8 bases, with 20 bases sitting between them. Germline V gene lookup returns CDR1 MNHEY and CDR2 SVGAGI. CDR3 length: 15 residues. The chain's CDR3 is CASSLLNVGAHEQFF. In DNA form, the CDR3 reads TGTGCCAGCAGCCTCTTAAACGTTGGGGCTCATGAGCAGTTCTTC.

The V gene is TRBV30, the J gene TRBJ2-3; D is unclear. The length of the CDR3 is 13 residues. Germline assignment: CDR1 GTSNPN and CDR2 SVGIG (reference sequence). V was clipped by 2 bases and J by 4 bases, with 10 bases between them. DNA of the CDR3: TGTGCCTGGAGTAAGGGTTCCCCAGATACGCAGTATTTT. It encodes CAWSKGSPDTQYF.

This chain joins TRBV6-4 and TRBJ1-1; D is unresolved. Trimming pared 1 base from V and 1 base from J, leaving 10 bases between. CDR1 and CDR2 from the germline V gene are MRHNA and SNTAGT. The CDR3 has 15 residues. CDR3 nucleotides: TGTGCCAGCAGTGACTGGGCTGAACCGAACACTGAAGCTTTCTTT. It yields the protein CASSDWAEPNTEAFF.

The chain links TRBV10-2 to TRBJ2-5; D is perhaps TRBD1 (6 bases). The better agreement between TRBJ2-7 and the DNA end casts doubt on the J call. The CDR3 is made up of 14 amino acids. Germline V gene lookup returns CDR1 WSHSY and CDR2 SAAADI. Here the CDR3 DNA reads TGCGCCAGCAGTGGGGGGACACAGTCCTACGAGCAGTACTTC. This gives the protein CASSGGTQSYEQYF.

The chain is built from TRBV2 and TRBJ1-2; D call uncertain. Trimming cost V 5 bases and J 8 bases, with 24 bases left between them. Germline-derived CDR1 and CDR2 are SNHLY and FYNNEI. The CDR3 loop spans 16 amino acids. The CDR3 nucleotides are TGTGCCAGCAGTCCTGAGATGACGATACGAAGGGTAGGCTACACCTTC. Amino acid sequence: CASSPEMTIRRVGYTF. The full variable domain, with the rest looked up from reference TRBV2 and TRBJ1-2, is EPEVTQTPSHQVTQMGQEVILRCVPISNHLYFYWYRQILGQKVEFLVSFYNNEISEKSEIFDDQFSVERPDGSNFTLKIRSTKLEDSAMYFCASSPEMTIRRVGYTFGSGTRLTVV.

In its sample, this clone was seen a few times. The rearrangement uses TRBV6-6 and TRBJ1-5, with D maybe TRBD1 (6 bases). The CDR3 has 14 residues. From germline, CDR1 is MNHNY and CDR2 SVGAGI (reference sequence). V dropped 6 bases and J dropped 4 bases, with 13 bases sitting between them. The CDR3 loop is CASSQTGNNQPQHF. CDR3 nucleotides: TGTGCCAGCAGCCAGACAGGAAATAATCAGCCCCAGCATTTT.

The chain recombines TRBV19 with TRBJ2-3, with 14 bases identical to TRBD2. J lost 4 bases, V lost 3 bases, and 6 bases had no gene match. This CDR3 is 17 amino acids long. Germline V gene data show CDR1 as LNHDA and CDR2 as SQIVND (reference sequence). The CDR3: CASSMGTSGGWPDTQYF. The DNA for the CDR3 is TGTGCCAGTAGTATGGGGACTAGCGGGGGTTGGCCAGATACGCAGTATTTT.

The rearrangement links TRBV5-6 to TRBJ1-1; 8 nucleotides line up with TRBD1. CDR3 size: 15 residues. V dropped 6 bases and J dropped 4; count of bases not matched to a gene: 11. Germline lookup yields CDR1 SGHDT and CDR2 YYEEEE. Here the CDR3 DNA reads TGTGCCAGCACCTTCAGGGGGCGCGCCTCCACTGAAGCTTTCTTT. Translating gives CASTFRGRASTEAFF.

This clone was counted only a few times. The CDR3 coding sequence is TGTGCCAGCGGAGGACAGGGGGCTTACACCGGGGAGCTGTTTTTT. This translates into CASGGQGAYTGELFF. The chain employs TRBV5-6 and TRBJ2-2; 11 bases match TRBD1. The CDR3 is made up of 15 amino acids. V lost 7 bases to trimming and J lost 3 bases; unmatched junction nucleotides: 5. Germline V gives CDR1 SGHDT, CDR2 YYEEEE.

The J gene is TRBJ2-3, the V gene TRBV6-5, with 11 bases matching TRBD2. Germline V gene sequence: CDR1 MNHEY, CDR2 SVGAGI. The CDR3 spans 14 residues. Trimming at V came to 6 bases and at J to 7 bases, leaving 6 bases not matched to a gene. The CDR3 sequence is CASRPLAGANTQYF. In nucleotides, the CDR3 is TGTGCCAGCAGACCACTAGCGGGAGCGAATACGCAGTATTTT.

The sample holds a few counts of this clone. The chain recombines TRBV11-3 with TRBJ1-5, with D possibly TRBD1 on 6 matching bases. This CDR3 contains 18 residues. The V end lost 6 bases, the J end lost 0 bases, and 21 bases lay between the germline ends. Germline V gives CDR1 SGHNT, CDR2 YENEEA. The CDR3 here is CASSMSGRDNYSNQPQHF. For the CDR3, the DNA is TGTGCCAGCAGTATGTCAGGGAGGGACAATTATAGCAATCAGCCCCAGCATTTT.

This clone has only one observation. V and J are TRBV18 and TRBJ1-6; 8 bases align to TRBD1. CDR1 is KGHSH, CDR2 LQKENI, per germline. V trimming: 4 bases; J trimming: 9 bases; junction bases outside the gene matches: 5. The CDR3 length is 14 residues. The CDR3 coding sequence is TGTGCCAGCTCACTTGGACAGGGCTTTTCACCCCTCCACTTT. Protein sequence: CASSLGQGFSPLHF.

This rearrangement joins TRBV5-4 to TRBJ2-2; D is perhaps TRBD1 (5 bases). The CDR3 covers 16 residues. CDR1 and CDR2 from the germline V gene are SGHNT and YYREEE (reference sequence). V dropped 2 bases and J dropped 2 bases, with 13 bases sitting between them. The CDR3, as DNA: TGTGCCAGCAGCTTACCAAGACAGTTAAACACCGGGGAGCTGTTTTTT. This sequence encodes CASSLPRQLNTGELFF.

This clone appeared once. The J gene is TRBJ2-2, the V gene TRBV2, with D perhaps matching TRBD2 (6 bases). Germline V gene data show CDR1 as SNHLY and CDR2 as FYNNEI. There are 17 residues in the CDR3. V lost 6 bases and J 6 bases, leaving 23 bases between the germline ends. As DNA, the CDR3 is TGTGCCAGCAGGGGGGGTCTAGCGACCGGTAGCGCCGGGGAGCTGTTTTTT. Amino acids: CASRGGLATGSAGELFF. Combining the CDR3 with reference TRBV2 and TRBJ2-2 gives the whole variable domain EPEVTQTPSHQVTQMGQEVILRCVPISNHLYFYWYRQILGQKVEFLVSFYNNEISEKSEIFDDQFSVERPDGSNFTLKIRSTKLEDSAMYFCASRGGLATGSAGELFFGEGSRLTVL.

The V call is TRBV20-1, the J call TRBJ2-7; no reliable D call. The V gene lost 0 bases and the J gene lost 6 bases, with 6 bases spanning the gap. The CDR3 runs 11 residues. Germline V gene sequence: CDR1 DFQATT, CDR2 SNEGSKA (reference sequence). The CDR3: CSAREDGEQYF. The CDR3 bases are TGCAGTGCTAGAGAGGATGGCGAGCAGTACTTC.

This chain uses TRBV14 with TRBJ1-2, with D perhaps TRBD1 (6 bases). V was pared by 2 bases and J by 7 bases, with 11 bases between. The CDR3 has 13 amino acids. Germline CDR1 SGHDN, CDR2 FVKESK. CDR3 DNA: TGTGCCAGCAGCCAAAGACAGGTGTCTGGCTACACCTTC. Its protein product is CASSQRQVSGYTF.

V and J are TRBV19 and TRBJ1-5; 10 positions agree with TRBD1. Trimming took 6 bases from V and 6 from J; bases not matched to a gene: 5. This CDR3 has 14 amino acids. Germline V gene data show CDR1 as LNHDA and CDR2 as SQIVND (reference sequence). CDR3 coding DNA: TGTGCCAGTAGACAGGACAGGGGGGTTCAGCCCCAGCATTTT. This encodes CASRQDRGVQPQHF.

The chain links TRBV20-1 to TRBJ2-7, with D possibly being TRBD2 (5 bases). The V end was cut by 6 bases, the J end by 3 bases, with 9 bases between. The CDR3 sequence is 11 residues long. Germline values: CDR1 DFQATT, CDR2 SNEGSKA (reference sequence). The CDR3: CSAGKNYEQYF. CDR3 in DNA: TGCAGTGCCGGGAAAAACTACGAGCAGTACTTC.